Sequencing of this TCR beta chain was carried out in a study of T cells in localized non-small cell lung cancer. Study-level findings and limits: Higher blood T cell density went with longer overall survival.

Produced via immunoSEQ multiplex PCR; TCRdb's table is partial and in-frame only. The profile shows over 1,500 clones, 23% of them singletons. J lost 3 bases, V lost 1 base, and 5 bases had no gene match. Germline V gene data show CDR1 as SGHRS and CDR2 as YFSETQ. The CDR3 has 16 residues. In the case of this clone: Antigen unknown.

The rearrangement joins TRBV5-1 to TRBJ1-2, with 11 bases that match TRBD1. The starting material was normal lung tissue next to the tumor, obtained before any cancer treatment. This receptor was identified in a male donor aged 60 or over with stage I lung adenocarcinoma. CDR3 in amino acids: CASSLSPGQGDYGYTF. The CDR3 DNA reads TGCGCCAGCAGCTTGTCGCCGGGACAGGGGGACTATGGCTACACCTTC.